The 23 T cell receptor beta chains below all came from one sample that was sequenced in a study of CD8 T cells in Susac syndrome (dated by TCRdb to the late 2010s). Libraries were constructed by the immunoSEQ multiplex PCR assay. RNA was extracted using the RNeasy kit, and about 0.5 to 1 microgram was reverse transcribed with random hexamers. TCRdb redid the processing of the public reads, applying fastp at Q25 and MiXCR, and retained in-frame beta chains. Records with the same CDR3 protein are collapsed into one entry carrying the most frequent genes and DNA. In all, the sample holds 300,000 to 350,000 distinct CDR3 sequences, and under 95% of those were seen once. The ten largest make up less than 0.08% of the sample. Sequencing was carried out using CD4+ T cells from PBMCs. Receptors were obtained from a human donor with multiple sclerosis.

The rearrangement links TRBV27 to TRBJ1-1; TRBD1 matches 8 bases. The J segment lost 4 bases and the V segment lost 5 bases, leaving 6 bases of the junction unmatched. Germline CDR1 and CDR2: MNHEY and SMNVEV (reference sequence). The CDR3 runs 14 residues. CDR3 in amino acids: CASSARQGFTEAFF. The CDR3 DNA reads as TGTGCCAGCAGTGCCCGACAGGGGTTCACTGAAGCTTTCTTT.

This rearrangement joins TRBV5-1 to TRBJ2-6; 7 nucleotides line up with TRBD2. V lost 7 bases, J lost 2 bases, and 9 bases stayed unmatched. CDR3 length equals 16 residues. Germline CDR1 is SGHRS and CDR2 is YFSETQ. The CDR3 sequence: CASRAGWSAGANVLTF. The DNA for the CDR3 is TGCGCCAGCCGAGCGGGGTGGTCGGCTGGGGCCAACGTCCTGACTTTC.

The chain is built from TRBV7-9 and TRBJ2-1; TRBD2 matches 12 bases. The CDR3 is made up of 15 amino acids. The V and J ends lost 3 bases and 9 bases, in that order; junction bases with no gene match: 6. CDR1 and CDR2 from the germline V gene are SEHNR and FQNEAQ (reference sequence). The CDR3 DNA reads as TGTGCCAGCAGCTTGACTAGCGGGAGTATTGGTGAGCAGTTCTTC. It yields the protein CASSLTSGSIGEQFF.

The V gene is TRBV2, the J gene TRBJ2-7; 13 positions agree with TRBD2. Losses at the gene ends were 6 bases for V and 5 bases for J; bases not matched to a gene: 7. The CDR3 is 15 amino acids. Germline-derived CDR1 and CDR2 are SNHLY and FYNNEI. The CDR3 DNA reads as TGTGCCAGCAGGGCCAGGACTAGCGGGAGCGACGAGCAGTACTTC. This codes for CASRARTSGSDEQYF.

This clonotype was seen once. V usage is TRBV27 and J usage is TRBJ1-1, with no clear D. The V and J ends lost 7 bases and 4 bases respectively, with 19 bases between them. There are 15 residues in the CDR3. Germline V lookup: CDR1 MNHEY, CDR2 SMNVEV (reference sequence). The CDR3 nucleotides read TGTGCCAGCAAAGTTTGGGCCCCGCGGGGCACTGAAGCTTTCTTT. It translates to CASKVWAPRGTEAFF.

This chain links TRBV5-1 with TRBJ1-1; D might be TRBD1 (5 bases). CDR1 SGHRS and CDR2 YFSETQ come from the germline V gene. The CDR3 runs to 13 residues. V was shortened by 4 bases and J by 6 bases, with 13 bases between the two germline ends. The CDR3 bases are TGCGCCAGCAGCCTGCCCGGGGCACCTGAAGCTTTCTTT. Its translation is CASSLPGAPEAFF.

This clonotype was picked up one time. The chain joins TRBV7-2 to TRBJ2-3; no clear D. V was clipped by 5 bases and J by 8 bases, with 14 bases between them. CDR3 length: 13 amino acids. Germline CDR1 SGHTA, CDR2 FQGNSA. CDR3 loop: CASSPGYLTTQYF. DNA for the CDR3: TGTGCCAGCAGCCCGGGTTACCTGACTACGCAGTATTTT.

The V call is TRBV15, the J call TRBJ2-3; maybe TRBD2 (6 bases). V lost 2 bases to trimming and J lost 2 bases, with 14 bases between them. The V gene's germline CDR1 is LNHNV and CDR2 YYDKDF (reference sequence). The CDR3 covers 16 residues. The CDR3 sequence is CATSRNAAGHTDTQYF. The CDR3 nucleotides are TGTGCCACCAGCAGAAACGCAGCGGGCCACACAGATACGCAGTATTTT.

The chain employs TRBV9 and TRBJ1-1, with 9 nucleotides matching TRBD1. The CDR3 has 14 residues. Per the germline V gene, CDR1 is SGDLS and CDR2 is YYNGEE. Germline trimming cut 4 bases from V and 8 bases from J; bases unmatched to any gene: 9. The CDR3 sequence is CASSLRPGTGEAFF. The CDR3 DNA reads TGTGCCAGCAGCCTCCGTCCCGGGACAGGGGAAGCTTTCTTT.

J is TRBJ1-2 and V is TRBV9; maybe TRBD1 (6 bases). V gave up 0 bases and J gave up 4 bases, with 16 bases separating them. Germline loops: CDR1 SGDLS, CDR2 YYNGEE. This CDR3 spans 16 amino acids. In DNA form, the CDR3 reads TGTGCCAGCAGCGTAGCTGGGGACATTACACCCTATGGCTACACCTTC. Its protein product is CASSVAGDITPYGYTF.

The DNA of the CDR3 is TGTGCCAGCAGTGAAGAGGCAGGGGGTTATGGCTACACCTTC. It codes for CASSEEAGGYGYTF. V and J are TRBV2 and TRBJ1-2, with 7 positions matching TRBD1. Germline V CDR1 and CDR2: SNHLY, FYNNEI. V shed 1 base and J 5 bases; nucleotides not matched to a gene: 4. The CDR3 has 14 residues.

The chain carries TRBV9 and TRBJ1-1; unclear D gene. Germline assignment: CDR1 SGDLS and CDR2 YYNGEE. Trimming took 4 bases from V and 5 from J, leaving 15 bases between them. The CDR3 is 14 amino acids. The CDR3 bases are TGTGCCAGCAGCAAATGGGGAGGTCAAACTGAAGCTTTCTTT. As protein: CASSKWGGQTEAFF.

The J gene is TRBJ2-2, the V gene TRBV3-1; 10 positions match TRBD2. After removal of 6 bases from V and 4 bases from J, the junction contained 8 bases not matched to a gene. The CDR3 length is 16 residues. Germline V gives CDR1 LGHDT, CDR2 YNNKEL (reference sequence). The CDR3 nucleotides are TGTGCCAGCAGTGCTAGCGGGAGTTACCTCACCGGGGAGCTGTTTTTT. This codes for CASSASGSYLTGELFF.

V and J are TRBV20-1 and TRBJ2-1, with D tentatively TRBD2 (6 bases). The germline gives CDR1 DFQATT, CDR2 SNEGSKA (reference sequence). Trimming took off 6 bases at V and 10 bases at J, with 16 bases between the two ends. CDR3 length equals 12 residues. The CDR3 is CSARLGRSEQFF. In DNA form, the CDR3 reads TGCAGTGCCCGACTAGGGCGGAGCGAGCAGTTCTTC.

As concerns this clonotype: Because the CDR3 is missing its conserved closing phenylalanine or tryptophan, this is likely a read error. The gene calls are TRBV20-1 and TRBJ1-1; the D gene is possibly TRBD1 (6 bases). Trimming shortened V by 5 bases and J by 2 bases, and 15 bases separated the two germline ends. The CDR3 is 14 residues long. CDR1 is DFQATT, CDR2 SNEGSKA, per germline (reference sequence). The CDR3 DNA reads as TGCAGTGCTCCCGGGGGGGCCTACAACACTGAAGCTTTCCTT. Translating it yields CSAPGGAYNTEAFL.

This sequence joins TRBV20-1 and TRBJ2-5, with 10 bases lining up with TRBD2. With V trimmed by 5 bases and J by 4 bases, 19 bases remained unmatched. The germline V gene has CDR1 DFQATT and CDR2 SNEGSKA (reference sequence). This CDR3 is 18 amino acids long. The CDR3 region has the DNA TGCAGTGCTCTCATGGAGCGGGAGGGCCCCGCAAATGCAGAGACCCAGTACTTC. This translates into CSALMEREGPANAETQYF.

V gene TRBV7-9 combines with J gene TRBJ1-5, with TRBD1 matching over 12 bases. Per the germline V gene, CDR1 is SEHNR and CDR2 is FQNEAQ (reference sequence). The J segment lost 8 bases and the V segment lost 4 bases, leaving 6 bases of the junction unmatched. The CDR3 has 15 residues. The CDR3 DNA reads as TGTGCCAGCAGCTCGGGACAGGGGGCAATGGAGCCCCAGCATTTT. This translates into CASSSGQGAMEPQHF. The full variable domain, with the rest looked up from reference TRBV7-9 and TRBJ1-5, is DTGVSQNPRHKITKRGQNVTFRCDPISEHNRLYWYRQTLGQGPEFLTYFQNEAQLEKSRLLSDRFSAERPKGSFSTLEIQRTEQGDSAMYLCASSSGQGAMEPQHFGDGTRLSIL.

The J gene is TRBJ2-5, the V gene TRBV5-1; TRBD2 aligns across 9 bases. V shed 1 base, J shed 5 bases, and the junction held 9 bases outside the gene matches. This CDR3 is built from 16 residues. Per the germline V gene, CDR1 is SGHRS and CDR2 is YFSETQ. The CDR3 DNA follows: TGCGCCAGCAGCTTGCGAGGTGCGGGAGGGCCTGAGACCCAGTACTTC. It yields the protein CASSLRGAGGPETQYF.

The chain couples TRBV20-1 to TRBJ2-3; 7 bases align to TRBD1. The CDR3 consists of 13 residues. CDR1 and CDR2 (germline): DFQATT, SNEGSKA (reference sequence). The V segment lost 6 bases and the J segment 6 bases; nucleotides outside the gene matches: 9. In nucleotides, the CDR3 is TGCAGTGCCCAGAGGGGGCCGGTCGATACGCAGTATTTT. Translation gives CSAQRGPVDTQYF.

The chain has TRBV6-2 or TRBV6-3 and TRBJ2-1; 7 bases are a match to TRBD2. V lost 11 bases and J lost 0; bases outside the gene matches: 10. The germline gives CDR1 MNHEY, CDR2 SVGEGT. The CDR3 extends over 15 amino acids. CDR3 nucleotide sequence: TGTGCCTGCCGAGAGCGGGGCAGCTCCTACAATGAGCAGTTCTTC. As protein: CACRERGSSYNEQFF.

The count of this clonotype is one. The chain joins TRBV6-6 to TRBJ1-3; D gene ambiguous. The CDR3 loop spans 15 amino acids. With 6 bases removed from V and 0 bases from J, the gap between germline ends came to 12 bases. Germline loops: CDR1 MNHNY, CDR2 SVGAGI (reference sequence). This CDR3 is CASRMRVNSGNTIYF. CDR3 nucleotides: TGTGCCAGCAGGATGAGGGTCAACTCTGGAAACACCATATATTTT.

The chain recombines TRBV7-3 with TRBJ2-1, with D possibly TRBD2 on 7 matching bases. Germline V gene data show CDR1 as SGHTA and CDR2 as FQGTGA. This CDR3 region has 15 residues. V was shortened by 6 bases and J by 5 bases, with 17 bases between the two germline ends. CDR3 coding DNA: TGTGCCAGCAGTAGGGGGGGCGGACTCCACAATGAGCAGTTCTTC. Translating gives CASSRGGGLHNEQFF.

This chain links TRBV20-1 with TRBJ1-1; TRBD1 agrees at 7 bases. Germline values: CDR1 DFQATT, CDR2 SNEGSKA (reference sequence). Unmatched junction bases numbered 7, after V lost 4 bases and J lost 5 bases. CDR3 length equals 13 residues. The CDR3 spells CSAIYRGGTEAFF. Written as DNA, the CDR3 is TGCAGTGCTATCTACAGGGGTGGAACTGAAGCTTTCTTT.